Following are 3 T cell receptor beta chains from one sample sequenced in a study of graft-versus-host responses after intestinal transplantation. Their antigen targets remain unknown. Generated by immunoSEQ multiplex PCR, the TCRdb table keeps only in-frame clones and is missing some. The table lists some 90,000 clones, about 93% of them singletons, with 0.4% to 0.6% in the top ten. Material: unstimulated CD8+ T cells sorted from spleen or lymph node cells, obtained before intestinal transplant. These receptor sequences come from a human donor who received an intestinal transplant.

The chain links TRBV2 to TRBJ2-1; weak D call: TRBD2 (6 bases). Germline V gives CDR1 SNHLY, CDR2 FYNNEI. Trimming took 5 bases from V and 4 from J, leaving 15 bases between them. The CDR3 is 15 residues long. This CDR3 reads CASSTLGGKYNEQFF. In nucleotides, the CDR3 is TGTGCCAGCAGTACCCTGGGCGGGAAATACAATGAGCAGTTCTTC.

The chain has TRBV27 and TRBJ2-1; 8 bases align to TRBD1. Germline loops: CDR1 MNHEY, CDR2 SMNVEV (reference sequence). CDR3 length: 15 amino acids. Trimming removed 3 bases from V and 0 bases from J; junction bases left unmatched: 1. The DNA of the CDR3 is TGTGCCAGCAGTTTGACAGGGGTCTCCTACAATGAGCAGTTCTTC. This codes for CASSLTGVSYNEQFF.

V is TRBV18 and J is TRBJ1-5; D perhaps matches TRBD1 (5 bases). Germline CDR1 and CDR2: KGHSH and LQKENI. The ends were cut back, 6 bases at V and 4 bases at J, with 10 bases in the middle. The CDR3 covers 13 residues. The CDR3 sequence is CASSVDTNQPQHF. CDR3 DNA: TGTGCCAGCTCCGTGGACACAAATCAGCCCCAGCATTTT.